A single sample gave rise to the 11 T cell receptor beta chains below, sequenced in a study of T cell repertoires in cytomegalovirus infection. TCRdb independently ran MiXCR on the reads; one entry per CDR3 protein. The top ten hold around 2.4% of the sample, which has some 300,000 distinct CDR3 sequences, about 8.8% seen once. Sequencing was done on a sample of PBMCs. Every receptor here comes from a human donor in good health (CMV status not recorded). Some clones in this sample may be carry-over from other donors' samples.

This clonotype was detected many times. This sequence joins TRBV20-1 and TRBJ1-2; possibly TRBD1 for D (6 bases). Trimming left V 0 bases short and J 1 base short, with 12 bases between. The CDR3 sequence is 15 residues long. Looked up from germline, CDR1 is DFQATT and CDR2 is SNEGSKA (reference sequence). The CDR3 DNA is TGCAGTGCTAGAGATCCCCAGGGGAGTAACTATGGCTACACCTTC. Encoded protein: CSARDPQGSNYGYTF.

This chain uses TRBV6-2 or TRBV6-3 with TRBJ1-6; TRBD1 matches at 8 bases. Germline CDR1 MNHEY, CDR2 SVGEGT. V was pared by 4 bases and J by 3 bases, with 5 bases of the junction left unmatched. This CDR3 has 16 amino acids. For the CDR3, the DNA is TGTGCCAGCAGTTTCAAGACAGGGGTCTATAATTCACCCCTCCACTTT. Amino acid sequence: CASSFKTGVYNSPLHF.

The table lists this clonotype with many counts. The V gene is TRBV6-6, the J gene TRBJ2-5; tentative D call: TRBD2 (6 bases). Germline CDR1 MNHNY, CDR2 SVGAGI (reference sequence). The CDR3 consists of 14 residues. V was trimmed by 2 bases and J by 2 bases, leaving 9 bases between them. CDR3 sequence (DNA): TGTGCCAGCAGTTACGGAGGGGCGCAAGAGACCCAGTACTTC. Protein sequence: CASSYGGAQETQYF.

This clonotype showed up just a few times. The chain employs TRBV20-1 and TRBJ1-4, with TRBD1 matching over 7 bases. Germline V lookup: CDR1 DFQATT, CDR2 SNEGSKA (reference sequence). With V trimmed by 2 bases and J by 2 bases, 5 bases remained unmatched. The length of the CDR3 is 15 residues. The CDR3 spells CSARFSGQTNEKLFF. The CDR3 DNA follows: TGCAGTGCTAGATTCTCGGGACAGACTAATGAAAAACTGTTTTTT.

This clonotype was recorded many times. The CDR3 reads CASSTRDRSNTEAFF. CDR3 DNA sequence: TGTGCCAGTAGCACCAGGGACAGGAGTAACACTGAAGCTTTCTTT. The chain is built from TRBV19 and TRBJ1-1; the match to TRBD1 covers 8 bases. Germline CDR1 LNHDA, CDR2 SQIVND (reference sequence). The junction had 8 bases not matched to a gene; V was cut back by 6 bases and J by 2 bases. This CDR3 region has 15 residues.

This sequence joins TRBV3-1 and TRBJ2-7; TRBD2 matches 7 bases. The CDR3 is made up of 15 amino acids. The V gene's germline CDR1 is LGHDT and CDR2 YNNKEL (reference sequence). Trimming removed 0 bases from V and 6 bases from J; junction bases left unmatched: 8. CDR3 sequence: CASSQDVAGRVEQYF. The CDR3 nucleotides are TGTGCCAGCAGCCAAGATGTAGCGGGTCGAGTCGAGCAGTACTTC.

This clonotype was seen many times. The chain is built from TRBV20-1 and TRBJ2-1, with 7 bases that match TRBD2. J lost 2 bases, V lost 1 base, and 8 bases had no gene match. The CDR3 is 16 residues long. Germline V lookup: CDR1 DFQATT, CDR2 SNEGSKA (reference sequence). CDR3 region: CSARALVAGAYNEQFF. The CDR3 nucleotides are TGCAGTGCTAGAGCCCTTGTAGCGGGTGCCTACAATGAGCAGTTCTTC.

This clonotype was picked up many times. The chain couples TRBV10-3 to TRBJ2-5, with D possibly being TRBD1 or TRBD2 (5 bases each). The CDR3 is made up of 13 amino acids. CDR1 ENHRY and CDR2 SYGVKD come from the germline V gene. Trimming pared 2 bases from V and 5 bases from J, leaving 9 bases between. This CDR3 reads CAISEGGLETQYF. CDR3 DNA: TGTGCCATCAGTGAGGGGGGATTGGAGACCCAGTACTTC.

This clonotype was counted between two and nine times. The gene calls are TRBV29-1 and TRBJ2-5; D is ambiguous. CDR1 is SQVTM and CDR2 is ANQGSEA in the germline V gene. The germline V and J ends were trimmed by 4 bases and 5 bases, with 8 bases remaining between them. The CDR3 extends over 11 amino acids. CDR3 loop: CSVGGTETQYF. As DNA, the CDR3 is TGCAGCGTTGGTGGAACCGAGACCCAGTACTTC.

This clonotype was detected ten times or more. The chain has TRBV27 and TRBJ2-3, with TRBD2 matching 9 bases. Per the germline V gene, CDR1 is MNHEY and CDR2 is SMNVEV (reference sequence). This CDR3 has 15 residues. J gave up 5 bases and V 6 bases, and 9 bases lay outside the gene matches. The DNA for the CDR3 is TGTGCCAGCAGCCCCTGGGCGGGGGGGGAAGATACGCAGTATTTT. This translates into CASSPWAGGEDTQYF.

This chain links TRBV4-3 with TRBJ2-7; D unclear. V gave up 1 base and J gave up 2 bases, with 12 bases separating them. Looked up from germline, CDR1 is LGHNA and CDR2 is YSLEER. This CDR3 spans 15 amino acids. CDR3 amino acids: CASSQVAVGPYEQYV. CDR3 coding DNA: TGCGCCAGCAGCCAAGTTGCGGTCGGTCCCTACGAGCAGTACGTC.